A selection of T cell receptor beta chains follows, all from one sample in a study of blood T cell repertoires in COVID-19. Clones were sequenced by immunoSEQ multiplex PCR, and TCRdb holds only the in-frame ones, with some missing. There are tens of thousands of clones in the sample; approximately 90% occur only once, and under 35% lies in the top ten. Sequenced: peripheral blood. All receptors derive from an elderly woman with acute or convalescent COVID-19. Each CDR3 is given with its conserved first and last residue. D genes are given only for firm matches. The listing skips clone size in some rows; elsewhere it reads once, few, many or a size class.

cdr3_aa: CSVDIGRGSGAYNEQFF
cdr3_nt: TGCAGCGTTGATATCGGCAGGGGAAGTGGGGCATACAATGAGCAGTTCTTC
d_call: -
clone_size: -
v_call: TRBV29-1
cdr3_length: 17
j_call: TRBJ2-1

cdr3_aa: CASSQPGLAFGEQFF
cdr3_nt: TGTGCCAGCAGCCAACCGGGACTAGCATTCGGTGAGCAGTTCTTC
d_call: TRBD2
clone_size: -
v_call: TRBV28
cdr3_length: 15
j_call: TRBJ2-1

cdr3_aa: CASSLEVAAQSQYF
cdr3_nt: TGCGCCAGCAGCTTGGAGGTAGCGGCCCAGTCCCAGTACTTC
d_call: -
clone_size: -
v_call: TRBV5-1
cdr3_length: 14
j_call: TRBJ2-5

cdr3_aa: CASSSGQPNTEAFF
cdr3_nt: TGCGCCAGCAGCTCGGGACAACCGAACACTGAAGCTTTCTTT
d_call: -
clone_size: -
v_call: TRBV5-1
cdr3_length: 14
j_call: TRBJ1-1

cdr3_aa: CASHNRGYTEAFF
cdr3_nt: TGTGCCAGTCACAACAGGGGATATACTGAAGCTTTCTTT
d_call: TRBD1
clone_size: -
v_call: TRBV19
cdr3_length: 13
j_call: TRBJ1-1

cdr3_aa: CSAAGTGYEQYF
cdr3_nt: TGCAGCGCTGCCGGGACAGGATACGAGCAGTACTTC
d_call: TRBD1
clone_size: -
v_call: TRBV29-1
cdr3_length: 12
j_call: TRBJ2-7

cdr3_aa: CASSQLETPQHF
cdr3_nt: TGTGCCAGCAGCCAACTGGAGACGCCCCAGCATTTT
d_call: -
clone_size: few
v_call: TRBV7-9
cdr3_length: 12
j_call: TRBJ1-5

cdr3_aa: CASSQDLSDTQYF
cdr3_nt: TGTGCCAGCAGCCAAGATCTTTCAGATACGCAGTATTTT
d_call: -
clone_size: -
v_call: TRBV3-1/TRBV3-2
cdr3_length: 13
j_call: TRBJ2-3

cdr3_aa: CASSLLATVPEAFF
cdr3_nt: TGTGCCAGCAGCTTGTTGGCCACAGTGCCTGAAGCTTTCTTT
d_call: -
clone_size: once
v_call: TRBV5-5
cdr3_length: 14
j_call: TRBJ1-1

cdr3_aa: CSAARLAGVNEQFF
cdr3_nt: TGCAGCGCCGCCCGACTAGCGGGGGTAAATGAGCAGTTCTTC
d_call: TRBD2
clone_size: few
v_call: TRBV29-1
cdr3_length: 14
j_call: TRBJ2-1